Reported below is one T cell receptor beta chain. Its antigen target is currently unknown. The cohort comprised around 690 healthy bone marrow donors. At the time of sampling, all cohort members were nominally healthy, though unrecorded immune exposures were likely present. The donor tested CMV seronegative and was one of the 352 seronegative cohort members. Every donor gave a peripheral blood sample, and the peripheral blood mononuclear cells from that sample were used for TCR beta sequencing. The Qiagen DNeasy Blood Extraction Kit was used to extract genomic DNA from the blood cell samples. Library method: the immunoSEQ multiplex PCR assay. For the multiplex PCR, a mixture combining 60 forward primers for TCR Vbeta segments and 13 reverse primers for TCR Jbeta segments was used. The CDR3 region of rearranged TCR beta genes was amplified from genomic DNA with a multiplex PCR assay. The Illumina HiSeq System was used to sequence the amplified TCR beta libraries as 87-base-pair reads. The original methods were these. Across the roughly 670 repertoires, a later analysis counted 80 million or so unique TCR beta chains, some 11 million of which were shared by at least two donors. A nearest-neighbor algorithm error-corrected the raw reads and collapsed the reads into unique sequences, merging closely related sequences to remove PCR and sequencing errors. Alignment of CDR3 sequences to IMGT reference sequences was used to assign V, D and J gene segments. For a sequence to be retained, at least a six-nucleotide match to both a V gene segment and a J gene segment was required. A rearrangement counted as productive if the CDR3 had no stop codons and remained in frame with V and J, and every other rearrangement counted as non-productive. CDR3 was defined by IMGT convention, running from the second conserved V-encoded cysteine to the conserved J-encoded phenylalanine. The earlier analysis of 500 to 750 of the donors excluded any sequence lacking an unambiguous match to a single V gene segment. An earlier analysis of some 500 of the donors classified V segments as functional when productive rearrangements were above 56.7% and as segregating when the standard deviation between donors was above 5%. A statistical classification framework was built for diagnosing cytomegalovirus status from the catalog of TCR beta chain sequences. In a later analysis, V and J genes were assigned by comparing TCR nucleotide sequences against IMGT/GENE-DB human TR gene sequences. In a later analysis, CDR3 sequences and most-parsimonious VDJ recombination scenarios were assigned using the TCRdist pipeline. In a later analysis, each TCR beta chain was defined by its CDR3 amino acid sequence together with its V-gene family, and reads without a unique V-gene family were excluded. In a later analysis, some 600 highly shared, low-generation-probability nucleotide sequences were removed to address suspected cross-contamination and a sequencing artifact. In a later analysis, a clonal expansion index was calculated for each public chain from normalized within-repertoire ranks of inferred template counts. In a later analysis, generation probabilities were computed using a VDJ recombination model fitted to out-of-frame rearrangements, and the results were checked against IGoR. A later analysis scored TCR-TCR, TCR-HLA and TCR-CMV co-occurrence with hypergeometric tests, applying a repertoire-size bias correction to TCR pairs. False discovery rates were estimated in a later analysis by permuting HLA or CMV assignments 20 times. A later analysis grouped co-occurring TCRs with DBSCAN, adding TCRdist sequence similarity when clustering within HLA-allele-positive subsets. Co-occurrence clustering excluded repertoires with fewer than 30,000 or more than 120,000 public chains, plus five with anomalous nucleotide sharing. TCRdb stores this immuneACCESS table with in-frame sequences only. Part of the clones is absent; in the studies checked, under half of the shortfall reflects unresolved V genes, and no reason is known for the rest. That table is the source of V, J and clone size, and D and trimming were worked out from the DNA. The sample's records list approximately 120,000 clones. Of the sample, approximately 2.6% falls within the top ten clones.

These data come from a study of cytomegalovirus exposure and HLA in healthy donors (dated by TCRdb to the late 2010s). Notes on the research overall: An earlier analysis of several hundred of the donors reported approximately 300 Gb of sequence data and 117 million unique TCR beta sequences obtained from about 180 million T cells. Typing coverage varied by locus: about 620-640 donors for A, B, C, DRB1 and DQB1; roughly 560 for DQA1; approximately 570 for DPA1; around 490 for DPB1. The aim of the study was to test whether cataloging public T cell receptors could identify signatures of past pathogen exposure. Every discovery cohort repertoire had been produced on one sequencing platform. An early release that covered about 600 HLA-typed donors contained around 300 gigabases of sequencing data and some 87 million unique TCR sequences. The genetic ancestry cluster associated with self-reported Caucasian donors included roughly 84% of the roughly 400 genotyped donors. To predict cytomegalovirus infection status, the study combined high-throughput TCR immunosequencing, statistical association of individual TCRs with disease status, and machine learning. A later analysis re-analyzed previously published TCR beta repertoires from roughly 690 donors and added high-resolution HLA genotyping to study TCR occurrence patterns. Among approximately 370 genotyped donors of the cohort, an average of roughly 230,000 unique TCR beta nucleotide sequences was sequenced per donor, of which approximately 19% were non-productive. Because of strong linkage in the cohort, roughly 5 DR-DQ haplotypes were treated as single units for association and clustering. In addition to the first cohort of 650 to 800 subjects, a separate validation cohort of approximately 130 different subjects was used. To decide whether each TCR beta V gene segment behaved as functional or pseudogenic, an earlier analysis of fewer than 750 of the donors relied on high-throughput TCR beta sequencing. A later genetic analysis used genome-wide SNP genotypes for about 60% of the roughly 670 donors, treating that subset as a discovery cohort. Alongside the repertoire data, information on donor age, sex, ethnicity and CMV serostatus was compiled. The later analysis used no new phenotypic data to find candidate immune exposures, relying instead on TCR beta sequences and their occurrence across donors. The study profiled the T cell repertoires of under 850 subjects by immunosequencing and related them to cytomegalovirus serostatus. HLA typing covered class I and class II loci at four-digit resolution.

The CDR3 measures 14 amino acids from cysteine to phenylalanine. Only the CDR3 region is kept as DNA, spanning 42 bases read in frame from base 1. According to the germline V gene, CDR1 reads SGHTS and CDR2 reads YDEGEE. Trimming costs V 0 bases and J 2 bases, and their ends lie 6 bases apart. What the study reported, not specific to this receptor: According to a later genetic analysis, donors in an Asian-associated ancestry cluster had fewer N-insertions in productive TCRs than the approximately 710-donor mean. Most TCR sequences were observed very rarely across donors, whereas some public TCRs were present in many individuals. A cluster of highly shared sequence variants was judged likely to represent a technical artifact of the sequencing pipeline. In a later genetic analysis, a missense DCLRE1C variant was associated with V-gene and J-gene trimming of TCR beta chains, and the association was replicated in an independent cohort. The only immune exposure information available for the cohort was CMV serostatus. Roughly 15 rarely observed V segments, including chromosome 9 orphons, were excluded from the earlier analysis of about 610 of the donors because counts were too low. When HLA alleles, especially DR and DQ, strongly co-occurred, attributing TCR associations to individual alleles was difficult. An earlier analysis of approximately 600 of the donors showed that most TCR beta V segments appeared in productive rearrangements either about 87% or about 30% of the time, which broadly matched IMGT annotations. In this cohort, only TCR beta chains were sequenced, and detectable features were limited by the absence of alpha or paired-chain data. According to a later analysis, parvovirus B19, influenza, CMV and Epstein-Barr virus appeared linked to several top co-occurrence clusters. In a later analysis, the rate of TCR association differed among HLA loci, with DRB1 alleles having the most associated TCRs and HLA-C alleles having the fewest. The authors suggested that the approach could potentially be extended to other disease states and immunological phenotypes. The classifier was reported to diagnose cytomegalovirus status with high specificity and sensitivity in both the original cohort and the validation cohort. In vitro tests confirmed that a few of the cytomegalovirus-associated TCR beta chains recognize cytomegalovirus antigens. In the study, roughly 160 TCR beta chains were listed as associated with cytomegalovirus. Compared with equally common non-associated chains, HLA-associated TCR beta chains in a later analysis were more clonally expanded and had lower generation probabilities. A later analysis associated around 16,000 TCR beta sequences with specific HLA alleles at a false discovery rate of 0.05. HLA typing was unavailable for some donors at each locus, so association tests used only the typed subset. A further reported finding was that TCR beta sequences accurately predicted the HLA-A and HLA-B alleles for most subjects in the first cohort. Roughly uniform sequencing depth across donors was assumed in presence/absence analyses, although this assumption may not hold. The 87-base-pair reads could not distinguish some IMGT-functional V segments, including TRBV6-2 and TRBV6-3, so those segments were excluded. Correlated functional status among segregating V segments might reflect linkage disequilibrium, but an unknown experimental factor could not be ruled out. According to a later analysis, most CMV-associated TCR beta chains appeared to be HLA-restricted, and the HLA associations seemed to be driven largely by CMV exposure.

Sample: PBMCs. The sequence derives from a man aged 25-45 years in good health and CMV-seronegative. The receptor chain draws on TRBV5-8 and TRBJ1-5; a tentative D match to TRBD1 spans 6 bases. The bases are TGTGCCAGCAGCTTGGCAGGGGGCAATCAGCCCCAGCATTTT. Protein translation: CASSLAGGNQPQHF.